This T cell receptor beta chain is drawn from a study of T cell changes during pregnancy in multiple sclerosis. Libraries were prepared by immunoSEQ multiplex PCR; TCRdb keeps only in-frame clonotypes and omits some of them. The sample includes about 42,000 clones, around four fifths seen only once; the top ten take about 0.6%. This sequence was found in a female donor with multiple sclerosis, enrolled in a pregnancy study. The sequences come from CD4+ T cells from peripheral blood mononuclear cells, collected before pregnancy.

CDR3 in amino acids: CASIKDRDTEAFF. CDR3 bases: TGTGCCAGCATAAAGGACAGGGACACTGAAGCTTTCTTT. The rearrangement joins TRBV6-6 to TRBJ1-1; 8 nucleotides align to TRBD1. This CDR3 comprises 13 residues. Germline-derived CDR1 and CDR2 are MNHNY and SVGAGI (reference sequence). V was pared by 7 bases and J by 3 bases, with 4 bases of the junction left unmatched.